This T cell receptor (beta chain) was recorded in a study of blood T cell repertoires in COVID-19. For the study at large: The cDNA or gDNA used as material had been derived from T cells, B-cell-depleted T cells, or PBMCs.

This clone was seen a handful of times. Between the trimmed V and J ends, which lost 2 bases and 8 bases, there was a span of 10 bases. Germline CDR1 reads MNHEY; CDR2 reads SVGAGI. This CDR3 is built from 13 residues. The data were produced by immunoSEQ multiplex PCR, yet TCRdb's version contains in-frame clones alone and is incomplete. The sample has about 140,000 clones, approximately 83% seen once. The source of this sequence is a human donor in a cohort sampled during active COVID-19. Material: peripheral blood. The genes are TRBV6-5 and TRBJ2-1; TRBD2 is a possible D gene (7 bases). The CDR3 is CASSYVGGDEQFF. The CDR3 nucleotides read TGTGCCAGCAGTTACGTAGGGGGGGATGAGCAGTTCTTC.